What follows is one T cell receptor (beta chain) and its context. These data come from a study of T cells expressing NK-cell markers. The CDR3 is made up of 15 amino acids. Germline lookup yields CDR1 LGHNA and CDR2 YNFKEQ. TCRdb reanalyzed the 5' RACE reads, giving one entry per CDR3 protein sequence and no DNA. In all, the sample yields 150,000 or so distinct CDR3 sequences. The rearrangement links TRBV4-2 to TRBJ2-5. The specimen was blood T cells: a sorted CD56 or NKG2C T cell subset, CD4+ or CD8+ T cells, or bulk PBMC T cells (not recorded which). This TCR came from a woman in her forties or fifties in good health. The CDR3 region is CASSPTTYNKETQYF.